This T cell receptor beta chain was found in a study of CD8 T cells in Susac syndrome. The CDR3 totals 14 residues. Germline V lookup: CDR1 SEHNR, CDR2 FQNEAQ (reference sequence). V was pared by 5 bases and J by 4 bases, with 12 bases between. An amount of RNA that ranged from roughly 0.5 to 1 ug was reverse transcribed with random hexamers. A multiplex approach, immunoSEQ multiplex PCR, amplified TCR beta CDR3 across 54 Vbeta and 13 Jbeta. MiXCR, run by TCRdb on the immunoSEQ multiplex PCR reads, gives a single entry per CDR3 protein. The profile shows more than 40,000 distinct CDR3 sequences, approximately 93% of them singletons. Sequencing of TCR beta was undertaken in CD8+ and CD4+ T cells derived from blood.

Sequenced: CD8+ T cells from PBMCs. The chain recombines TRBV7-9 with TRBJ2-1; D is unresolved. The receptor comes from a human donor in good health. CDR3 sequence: CASSPGLSYNEQFF. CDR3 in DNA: TGTGCCAGCAGCCCTGGCCTAAGTTACAATGAGCAGTTCTTC.